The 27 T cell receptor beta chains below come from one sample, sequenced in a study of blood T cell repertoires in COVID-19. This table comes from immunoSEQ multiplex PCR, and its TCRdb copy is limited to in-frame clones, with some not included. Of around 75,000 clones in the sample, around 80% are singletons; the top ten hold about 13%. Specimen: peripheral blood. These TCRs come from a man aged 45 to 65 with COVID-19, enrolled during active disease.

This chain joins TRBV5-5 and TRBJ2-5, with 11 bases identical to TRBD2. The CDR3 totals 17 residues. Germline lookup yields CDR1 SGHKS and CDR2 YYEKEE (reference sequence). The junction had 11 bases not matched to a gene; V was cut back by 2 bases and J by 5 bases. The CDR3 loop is CASSFSISGRARETQYF. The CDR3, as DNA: TGTGCCAGCAGCTTTTCGATTAGCGGGAGGGCCCGGGAGACCCAGTACTTC.

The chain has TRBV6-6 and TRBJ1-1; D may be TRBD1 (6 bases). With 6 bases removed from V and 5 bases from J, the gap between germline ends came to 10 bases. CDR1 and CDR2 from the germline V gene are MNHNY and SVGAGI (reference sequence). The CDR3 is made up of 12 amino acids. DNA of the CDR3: TGTGCCAGCAGCATAACAGGGACTGAAGCTTTCTTT. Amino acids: CASSITGTEAFF.

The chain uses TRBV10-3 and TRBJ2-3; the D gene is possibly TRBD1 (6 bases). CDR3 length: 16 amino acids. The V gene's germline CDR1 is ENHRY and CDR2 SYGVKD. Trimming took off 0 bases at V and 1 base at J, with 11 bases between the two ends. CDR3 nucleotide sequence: TGTGCCATCAGTGAGTCAGGAAGACAGGGCACAGATACGCAGTATTTT. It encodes CAISESGRQGTDTQYF.

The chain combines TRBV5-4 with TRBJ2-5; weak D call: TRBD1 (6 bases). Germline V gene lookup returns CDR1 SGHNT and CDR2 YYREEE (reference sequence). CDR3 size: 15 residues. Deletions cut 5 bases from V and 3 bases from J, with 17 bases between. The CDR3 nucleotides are TGTGCCAGCAGGGAACAGGGACGGCGGGAAGAGACCCAGTACTTC. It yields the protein CASREQGRREETQYF.

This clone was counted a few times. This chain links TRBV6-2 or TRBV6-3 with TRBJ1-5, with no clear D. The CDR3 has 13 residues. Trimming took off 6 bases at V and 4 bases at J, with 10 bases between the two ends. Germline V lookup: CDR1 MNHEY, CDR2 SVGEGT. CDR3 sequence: CASSRTRNQPQHF. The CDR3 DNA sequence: TGTGCCAGCAGCCGTACTAGGAATCAGCCCCAGCATTTT.

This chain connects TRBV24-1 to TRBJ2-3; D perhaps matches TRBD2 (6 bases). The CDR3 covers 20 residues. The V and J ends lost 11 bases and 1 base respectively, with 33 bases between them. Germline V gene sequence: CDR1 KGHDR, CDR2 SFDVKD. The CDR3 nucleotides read TGTGCCATCGCCATCGGGGAGGACCGGGAGACTGCCTTCCGCACAGATACGCAGTATTTT. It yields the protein CAIAIGEDRETAFRTDTQYF.

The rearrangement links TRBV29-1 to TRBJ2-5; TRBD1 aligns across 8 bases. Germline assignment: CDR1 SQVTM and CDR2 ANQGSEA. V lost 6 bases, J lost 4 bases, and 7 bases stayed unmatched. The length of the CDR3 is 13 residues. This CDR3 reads CSVGQAGGETQYF. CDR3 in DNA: TGCAGCGTGGGACAGGCCGGGGGAGAGACCCAGTACTTC.

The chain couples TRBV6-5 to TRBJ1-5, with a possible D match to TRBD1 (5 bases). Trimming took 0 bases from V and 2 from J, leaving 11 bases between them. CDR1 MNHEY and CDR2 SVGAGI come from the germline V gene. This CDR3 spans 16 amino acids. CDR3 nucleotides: TGTGCCAGCAGTTACTCCTCCAGGGTTGGCAATCAGCCCCAGCATTTT. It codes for CASSYSSRVGNQPQHF.

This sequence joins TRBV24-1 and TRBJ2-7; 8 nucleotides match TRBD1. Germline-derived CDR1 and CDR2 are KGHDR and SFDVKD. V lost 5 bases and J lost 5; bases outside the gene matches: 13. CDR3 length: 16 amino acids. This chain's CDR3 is CATSAGGAKYGNEQYF. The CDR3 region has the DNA TGTGCCACCAGTGCAGGGGGCGCGAAATACGGGAACGAGCAGTACTTC.

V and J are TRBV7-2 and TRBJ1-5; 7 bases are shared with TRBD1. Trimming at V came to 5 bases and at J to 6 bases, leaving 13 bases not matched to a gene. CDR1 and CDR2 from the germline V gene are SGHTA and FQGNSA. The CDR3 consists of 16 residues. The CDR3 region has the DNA TGTGCCAGCAGCGAGGGGGCGGGTAGGATTGGTCAGCCCCAGCATTTT. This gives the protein CASSEGAGRIGQPQHF. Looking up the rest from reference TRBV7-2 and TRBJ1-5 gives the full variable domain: GAGVSQSPSNKVTEKGKDVELRCDPISGHTALYWYRQSLGQGLEFLIYFQGNSAPDKSGLPSDRFSAERTGGSVSTLTIQRTQQEDSAVYLCASSEGAGRIGQPQHFGDGTRLSIL.

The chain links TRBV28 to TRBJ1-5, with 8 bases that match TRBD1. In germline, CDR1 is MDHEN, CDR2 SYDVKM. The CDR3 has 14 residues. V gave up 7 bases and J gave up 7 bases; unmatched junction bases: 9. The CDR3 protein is CASMRQGLLQPQHF. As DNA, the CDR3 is TGTGCCAGCATGCGACAGGGGTTGCTCCAGCCCCAGCATTTT.

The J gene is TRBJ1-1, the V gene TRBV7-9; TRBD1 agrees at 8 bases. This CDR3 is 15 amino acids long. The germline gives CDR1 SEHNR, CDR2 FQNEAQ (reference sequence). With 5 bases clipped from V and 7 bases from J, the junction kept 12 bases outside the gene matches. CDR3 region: CASSPAGGAYNEAFF. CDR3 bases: TGTGCCAGCAGCCCCGCAGGGGGCGCGTATAATGAAGCTTTCTTT.

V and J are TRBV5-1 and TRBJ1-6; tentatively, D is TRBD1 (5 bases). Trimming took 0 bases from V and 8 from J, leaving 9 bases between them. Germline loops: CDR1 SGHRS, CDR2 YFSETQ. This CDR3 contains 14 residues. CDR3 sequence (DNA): TGCGCCAGCAGCTTGGAGGGGAGGCATTCACCCCTCCACTTT. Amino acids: CASSLEGRHSPLHF.

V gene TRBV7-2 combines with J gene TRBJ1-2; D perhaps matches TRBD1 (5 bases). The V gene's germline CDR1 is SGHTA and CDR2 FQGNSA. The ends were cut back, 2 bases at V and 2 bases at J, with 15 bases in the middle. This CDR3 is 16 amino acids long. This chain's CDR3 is CASSLSSLGGNYGYTF. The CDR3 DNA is TGTGCCAGCAGCTTAAGCTCCTTGGGGGGGAACTATGGCTACACCTTC.

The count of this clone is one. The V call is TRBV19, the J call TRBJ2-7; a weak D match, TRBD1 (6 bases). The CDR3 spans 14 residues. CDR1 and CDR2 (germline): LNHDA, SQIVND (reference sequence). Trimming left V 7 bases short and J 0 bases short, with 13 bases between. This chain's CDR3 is CASTPPGASYEQYF. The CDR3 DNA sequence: TGTGCCAGTACTCCTCCAGGGGCCTCCTACGAGCAGTACTTC.

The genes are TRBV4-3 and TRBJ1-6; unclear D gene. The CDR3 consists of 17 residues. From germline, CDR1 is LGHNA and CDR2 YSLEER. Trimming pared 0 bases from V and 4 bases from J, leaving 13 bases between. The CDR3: CASSQDPDAVYNSPLHF. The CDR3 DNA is TGCGCCAGCAGCCAAGATCCTGATGCAGTTTATAATTCACCCCTCCACTTT.

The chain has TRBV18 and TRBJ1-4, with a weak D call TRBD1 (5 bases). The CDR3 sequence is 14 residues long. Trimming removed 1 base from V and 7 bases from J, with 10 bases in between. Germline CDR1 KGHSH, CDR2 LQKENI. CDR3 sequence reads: CASSPRQGGEKLFF. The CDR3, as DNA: TGTGCCAGCTCACCACGGCAGGGCGGTGAAAAACTGTTTTTT.

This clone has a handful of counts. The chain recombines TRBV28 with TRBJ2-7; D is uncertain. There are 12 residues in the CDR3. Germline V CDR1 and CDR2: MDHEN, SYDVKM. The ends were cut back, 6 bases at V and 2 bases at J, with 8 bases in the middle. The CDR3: CASRYSTYEQYF. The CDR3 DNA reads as TGTGCCAGCAGATACAGTACCTACGAGCAGTACTTC. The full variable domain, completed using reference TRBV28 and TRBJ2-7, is DVKVTQSSRYLVKRTGEKVFLECVQDMDHENMFWYRQDPGLGLRLIYFSYDVKMKEKGDIPEGYSVSREKKERFSLILESASTNQTSMYLCASRYSTYEQYFGPGTRLTVT.

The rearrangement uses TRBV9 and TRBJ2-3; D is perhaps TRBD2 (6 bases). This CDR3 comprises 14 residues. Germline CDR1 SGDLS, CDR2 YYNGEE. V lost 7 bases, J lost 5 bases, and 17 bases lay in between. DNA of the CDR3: TGTGCCAGCGGCCGGGAGATGAGTGGAGATACGCAGTATTTT. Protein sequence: CASGREMSGDTQYF.

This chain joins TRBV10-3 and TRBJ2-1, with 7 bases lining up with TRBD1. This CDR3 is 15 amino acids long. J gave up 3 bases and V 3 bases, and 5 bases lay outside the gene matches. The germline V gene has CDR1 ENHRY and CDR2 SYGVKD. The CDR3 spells CAISDLQGYYNEQFF. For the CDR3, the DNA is TGTGCCATCAGTGACCTACAGGGGTACTACAATGAGCAGTTCTTC.

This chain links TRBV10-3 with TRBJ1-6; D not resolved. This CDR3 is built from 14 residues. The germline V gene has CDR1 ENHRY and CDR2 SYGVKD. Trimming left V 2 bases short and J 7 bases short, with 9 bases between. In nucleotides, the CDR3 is TGTGCCATCAGTGAGAGGCAGGTGAATTCACCCCTCCACTTT. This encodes CAISERQVNSPLHF.

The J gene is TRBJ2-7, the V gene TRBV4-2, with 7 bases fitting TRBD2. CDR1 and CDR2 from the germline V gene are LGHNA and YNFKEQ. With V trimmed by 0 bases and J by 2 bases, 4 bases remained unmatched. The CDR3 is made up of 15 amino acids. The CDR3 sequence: CASSQDLAGAYEQYF. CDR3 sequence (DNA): TGTGCCAGCAGCCAAGATTTGGCGGGAGCCTACGAGCAGTACTTC.

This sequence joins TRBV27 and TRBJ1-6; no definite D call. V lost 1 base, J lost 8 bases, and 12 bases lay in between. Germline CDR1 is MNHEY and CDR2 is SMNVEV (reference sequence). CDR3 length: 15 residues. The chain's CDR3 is CASSLYRGRDSPLHF. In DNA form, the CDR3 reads TGTGCCAGCAGTTTATATAGAGGGAGAGATTCACCCCTCCACTTT.

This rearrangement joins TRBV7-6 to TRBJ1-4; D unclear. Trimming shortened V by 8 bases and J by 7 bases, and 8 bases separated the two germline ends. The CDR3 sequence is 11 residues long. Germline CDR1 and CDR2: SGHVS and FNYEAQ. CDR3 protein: CASGPGEKLFF. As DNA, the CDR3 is TGTGCCAGCGGTCCAGGTGAAAAACTGTTTTTT.

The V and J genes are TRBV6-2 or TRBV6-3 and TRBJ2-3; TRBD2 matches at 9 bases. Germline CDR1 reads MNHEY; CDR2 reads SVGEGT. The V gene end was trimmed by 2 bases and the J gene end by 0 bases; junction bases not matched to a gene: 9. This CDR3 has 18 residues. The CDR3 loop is CASSYPLRLAESTDTQYF. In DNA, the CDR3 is TGTGCCAGCAGTTACCCTCTTCGACTAGCGGAAAGCACAGATACGCAGTATTTT.

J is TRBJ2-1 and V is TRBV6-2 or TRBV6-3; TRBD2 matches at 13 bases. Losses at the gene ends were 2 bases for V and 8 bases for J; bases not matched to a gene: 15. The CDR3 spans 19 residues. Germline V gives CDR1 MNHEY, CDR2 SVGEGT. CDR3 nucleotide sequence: TGTGCCAGCAGTTACCCAAGCCACCGACTAGCGGGAGGAATGTATGAGCAGTTCTTC. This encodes CASSYPSHRLAGGMYEQFF.

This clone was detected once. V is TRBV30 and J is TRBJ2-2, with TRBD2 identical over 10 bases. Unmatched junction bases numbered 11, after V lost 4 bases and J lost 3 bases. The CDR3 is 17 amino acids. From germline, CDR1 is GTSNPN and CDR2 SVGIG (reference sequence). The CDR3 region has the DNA TGTGCCTGGATCCGTAGGGAGCGGGAGGGGTACACCGGGGAGCTGTTTTTT. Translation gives CAWIRREREGYTGELFF. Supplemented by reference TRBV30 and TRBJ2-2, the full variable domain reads SQTIHQWPATLVQPVGSPLSLECTVEGTSNPNLYWYRQAAGRGLQLLFYSVGIGQISSEVPQNLSASRPQDRQFILSSKKLLLSDSGFYLCAWIRREREGYTGELFFGEGSRLTVL.